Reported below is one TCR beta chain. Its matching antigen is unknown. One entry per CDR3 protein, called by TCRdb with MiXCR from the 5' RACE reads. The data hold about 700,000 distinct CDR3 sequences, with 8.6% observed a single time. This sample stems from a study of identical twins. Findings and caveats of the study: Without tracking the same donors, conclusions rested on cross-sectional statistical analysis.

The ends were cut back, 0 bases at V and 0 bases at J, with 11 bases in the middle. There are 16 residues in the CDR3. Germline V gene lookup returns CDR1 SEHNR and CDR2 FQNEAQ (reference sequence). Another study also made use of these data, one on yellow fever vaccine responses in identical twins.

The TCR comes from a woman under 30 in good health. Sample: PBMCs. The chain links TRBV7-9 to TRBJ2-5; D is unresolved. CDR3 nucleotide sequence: TGTGCCAGCAGCTTAGCTATATCAGCGAACCAAGAGACCCAGTACTTC. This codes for CASSLAISANQETQYF. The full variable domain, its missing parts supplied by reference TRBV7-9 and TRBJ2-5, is DTGVSQNPRHKITKRGQNVTFRCDPISEHNRLYWYRQTLGQGPEFLTYFQNEAQLEKSRLLSDRFSAERPKGSFSTLEIQRTEQGDSAMYLCASSLAISANQETQYFGPGTRLLVL.